A selection of T cell receptor beta chains follows, all from one sample in a study of T-cell memory formation after mild COVID-19. TCRdb passed the 5' RACE reads through MiXCR, listing each CDR3 protein once. The sample includes just over 300,000 distinct CDR3 sequences, less than 20% of them seen just once. The sample comprised PBMCs or a T cell subset sorted from them (not recorded which). The receptor source for this set is a man aged 18 to 35 who had mild COVID-19 (a few samples of this study predate the infection). Cell type and time point are not known. CDR3s leave out the opening cysteine and the closing phenylalanine or tryptophan.

>TRBV20-1
SARARGGHTIY
>TRBV24-1
ATSDLAIDTQY
>TRBV11-1
ATQKGRLSYEQY
>TRBV25-1
ASSDGRISGNTIY
>TRBV5-1
ASSLGRGRGETQY
>TRBV5-6
ASRMGVAGSTDTQY
>TRBV4-2
ASSQDSRPGTSGLIAAKNIQY
>TRBV4-2
ASSQDFSLGQETQY
>TRBV3-1
ASSSVSEAF
>TRBV7-2
ASSWTGGRSNQPQH
>TRBV6-5
ASSYQVWSTAPLH
>TRBV5-1
ASSRRPAGGQPGELF
>TRBV5-1
ASSLGTMWGTEAF
>TRBV5-1
ASSAAGATPTDTQY
>TRBV11-2
ASSLDLGTGTYEQY
>TRBV7-2
ASERQNMNTEAF
>TRBV20-1
SAYRDRSVDTQY
>TRBV4-1
ASSQDAGNMNTEAF
>TRBV4-2
ASSHRDIEETQY
>TRBV5-1
ASSLVTASGNTIY
>TRBV24-1
ATSDWTSGGDTQY
>TRBV12-3/TRBV12-4
ASSPPIGEIPANEQF
>TRBV9
ASSSSSTGKTEAF
>TRBV11-2
ASSLFLGTGEGYT
>TRBV6-5
ASSYGLAGSTDTQY
>TRBV27
AIAPGGYNNEQF
>TRBV6-6
ASSSEVGFGITSNQPQH
>TRBV5-6
ASRPGQGISYYEQY
>TRBV27
ASSLLRGNQPQH